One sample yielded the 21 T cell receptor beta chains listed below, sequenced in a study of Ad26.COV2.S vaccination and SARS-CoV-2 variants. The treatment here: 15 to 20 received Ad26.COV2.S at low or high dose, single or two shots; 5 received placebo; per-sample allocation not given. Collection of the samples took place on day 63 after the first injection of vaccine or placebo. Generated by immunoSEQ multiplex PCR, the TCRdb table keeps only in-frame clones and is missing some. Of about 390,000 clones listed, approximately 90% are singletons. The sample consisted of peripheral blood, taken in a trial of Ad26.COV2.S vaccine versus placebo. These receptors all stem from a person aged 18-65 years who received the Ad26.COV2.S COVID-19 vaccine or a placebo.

In DNA, the CDR3 is TGTGCCAGCAGCCAACTAGTGATTGAGCAGTTCTTC. This codes for CASSQLVIEQFF. The rearrangement uses TRBV7-8 and TRBJ2-1; tentative D call: TRBD2 (5 bases). Trimming left V 5 bases short and J 9 bases short, with 11 bases between. Germline lookup yields CDR1 SGHVS and CDR2 FQNEAQ. CDR3 length: 12 residues.

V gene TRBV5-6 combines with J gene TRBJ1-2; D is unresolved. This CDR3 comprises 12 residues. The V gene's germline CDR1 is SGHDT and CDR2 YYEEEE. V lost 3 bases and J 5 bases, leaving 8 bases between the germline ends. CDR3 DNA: TGTGCCAGCAGCTCAAACGAGTATGGCTACACCTTC. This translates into CASSSNEYGYTF. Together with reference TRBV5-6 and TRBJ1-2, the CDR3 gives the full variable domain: DAGVTQSPTHLIKTRGQQVTLRCSPKSGHDTVSWYQQALGQGPQFIFQYYEEEERQRGNFPDRFSGHQFPNYSSELNVNALLLGDSALYLCASSSNEYGYTFGSGTRLTVV.

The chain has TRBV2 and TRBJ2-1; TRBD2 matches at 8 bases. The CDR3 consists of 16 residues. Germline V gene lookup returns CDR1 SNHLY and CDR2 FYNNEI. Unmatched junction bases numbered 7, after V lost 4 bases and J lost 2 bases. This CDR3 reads CASSVAIAGTYNEQFF. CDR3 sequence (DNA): TGTGCCAGCAGTGTCGCTATAGCGGGGACCTACAATGAGCAGTTCTTC.

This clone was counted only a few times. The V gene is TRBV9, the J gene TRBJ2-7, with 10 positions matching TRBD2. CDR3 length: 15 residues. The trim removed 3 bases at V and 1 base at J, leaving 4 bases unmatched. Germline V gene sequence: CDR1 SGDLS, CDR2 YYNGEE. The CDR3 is CASSASGGQSYEQYF. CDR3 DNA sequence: TGTGCCAGCAGCGCTAGCGGGGGACAGTCCTACGAGCAGTACTTC.

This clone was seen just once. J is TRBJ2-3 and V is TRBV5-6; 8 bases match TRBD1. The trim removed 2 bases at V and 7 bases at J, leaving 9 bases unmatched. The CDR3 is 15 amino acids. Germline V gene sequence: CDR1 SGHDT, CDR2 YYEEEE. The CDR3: CASSFPGQGRYTQYF. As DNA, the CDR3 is TGTGCCAGCAGCTTCCCTGGACAGGGTCGGTATACGCAGTATTTT.

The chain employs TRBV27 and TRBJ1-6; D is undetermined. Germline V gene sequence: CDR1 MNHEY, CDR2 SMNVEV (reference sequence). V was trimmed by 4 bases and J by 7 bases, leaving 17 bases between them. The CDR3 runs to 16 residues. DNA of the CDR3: TGTGCCAGCAGTTCCCCTCTCCGCGACGGGAATTCACCCCTCCACTTT. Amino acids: CASSSPLRDGNSPLHF.

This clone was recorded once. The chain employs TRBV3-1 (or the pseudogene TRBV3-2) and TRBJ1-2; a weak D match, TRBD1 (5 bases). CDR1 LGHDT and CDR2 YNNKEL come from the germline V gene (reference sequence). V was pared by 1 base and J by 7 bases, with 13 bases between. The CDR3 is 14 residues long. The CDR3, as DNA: TGTGCCAGCAGCCAAGTGAGAGACAGCCTTGGCTACACCTTC. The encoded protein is CASSQVRDSLGYTF.

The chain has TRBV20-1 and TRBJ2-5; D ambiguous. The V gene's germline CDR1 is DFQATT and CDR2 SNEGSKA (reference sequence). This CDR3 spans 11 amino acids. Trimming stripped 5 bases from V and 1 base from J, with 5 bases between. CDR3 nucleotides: TGCAGTGCTCCGATCCAAGAGACCCAGTACTTC. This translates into CSAPIQETQYF.

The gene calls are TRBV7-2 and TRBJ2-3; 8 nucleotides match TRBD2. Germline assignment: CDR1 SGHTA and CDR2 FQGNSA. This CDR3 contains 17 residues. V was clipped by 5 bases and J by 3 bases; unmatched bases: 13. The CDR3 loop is CASSKKGSRGETDTQYF. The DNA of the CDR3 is TGTGCCAGCAGCAAAAAGGGTTCGCGGGGGGAAACAGATACGCAGTATTTT. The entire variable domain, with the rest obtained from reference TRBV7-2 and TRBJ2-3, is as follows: GAGVSQSPSNKVTEKGKDVELRCDPISGHTALYWYRQSLGQGLEFLIYFQGNSAPDKSGLPSDRFSAERTGGSVSTLTIQRTQQEDSAVYLCASSKKGSRGETDTQYFGPGTRLTVL.

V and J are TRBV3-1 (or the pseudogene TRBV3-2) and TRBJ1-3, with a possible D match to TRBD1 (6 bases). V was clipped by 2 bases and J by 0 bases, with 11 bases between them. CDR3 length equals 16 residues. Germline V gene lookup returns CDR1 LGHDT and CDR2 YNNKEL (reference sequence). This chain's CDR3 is CASSQRAQGSGNTIYF. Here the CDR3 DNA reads TGTGCCAGCAGCCAACGGGCACAGGGCTCTGGAAACACCATATATTTT.

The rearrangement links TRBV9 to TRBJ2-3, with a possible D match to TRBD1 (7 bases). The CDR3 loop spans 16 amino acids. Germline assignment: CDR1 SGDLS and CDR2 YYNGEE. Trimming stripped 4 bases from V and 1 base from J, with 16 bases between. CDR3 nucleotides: TGTGCCAGCAGCCCAGGGGGGTCCCAACGCACAGATACGCAGTATTTT. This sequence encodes CASSPGGSQRTDTQYF.

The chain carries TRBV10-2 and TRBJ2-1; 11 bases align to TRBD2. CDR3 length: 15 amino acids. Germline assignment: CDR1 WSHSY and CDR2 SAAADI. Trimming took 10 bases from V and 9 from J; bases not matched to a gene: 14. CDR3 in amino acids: CATTTGLADSSEQFF. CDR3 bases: TGCGCCACCACAACGGGACTAGCGGACTCCAGTGAGCAGTTCTTC.

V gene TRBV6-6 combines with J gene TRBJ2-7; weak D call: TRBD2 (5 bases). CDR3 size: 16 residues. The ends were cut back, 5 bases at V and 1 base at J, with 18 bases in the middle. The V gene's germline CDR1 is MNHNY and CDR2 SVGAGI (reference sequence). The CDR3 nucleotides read TGTGCCAGCAGTACCCAAACCCCGAGGGTATCCTACGAGCAGTACTTC. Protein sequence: CASSTQTPRVSYEQYF.

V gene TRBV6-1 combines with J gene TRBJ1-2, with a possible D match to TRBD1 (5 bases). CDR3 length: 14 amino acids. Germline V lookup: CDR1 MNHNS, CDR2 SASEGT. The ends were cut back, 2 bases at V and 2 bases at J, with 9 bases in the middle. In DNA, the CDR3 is TGTGCCAGCAGTGAACCAGGGAGCAACTATGGCTACACCTTC. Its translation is CASSEPGSNYGYTF.

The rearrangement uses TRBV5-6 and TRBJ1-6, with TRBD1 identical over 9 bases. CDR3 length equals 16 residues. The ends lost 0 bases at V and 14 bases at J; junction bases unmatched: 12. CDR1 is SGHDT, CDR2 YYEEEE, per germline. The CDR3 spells CASSLVGQGPPAALHF. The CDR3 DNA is TGTGCCAGCAGCTTGGTGGGACAGGGCCCCCCTGCGGCCCTCCACTTT.

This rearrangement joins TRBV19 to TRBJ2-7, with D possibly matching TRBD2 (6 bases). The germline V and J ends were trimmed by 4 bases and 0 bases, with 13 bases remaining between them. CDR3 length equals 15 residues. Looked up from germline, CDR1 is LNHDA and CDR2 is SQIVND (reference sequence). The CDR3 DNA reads TGTGCCAGTAGTACGTCCGGGACTTACTCCTACGAGCAGTACTTC. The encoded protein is CASSTSGTYSYEQYF.

CDR3 residues: CASSQDDISGNTIYF. In DNA form, the CDR3 reads TGTGCCAGCAGCCAAGACGACATCTCTGGAAACACCATATATTTT. The J gene is TRBJ1-3, the V gene TRBV3-1 (or the pseudogene TRBV3-2); D is unresolved. The CDR3 spans 15 residues. V dropped 0 bases and J dropped 0 bases, with 6 bases sitting between them. Germline V CDR1 and CDR2: LGHDT, YNNKEL (reference sequence).

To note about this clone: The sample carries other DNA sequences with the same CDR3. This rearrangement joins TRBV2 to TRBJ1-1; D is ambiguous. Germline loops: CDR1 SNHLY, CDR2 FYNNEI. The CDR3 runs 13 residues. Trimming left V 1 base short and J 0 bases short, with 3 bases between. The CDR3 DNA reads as TGTGCCAGCAGTGAAGAGGTGAACACTGAAGCTTTCTTT. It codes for CASSEEVNTEAFF.

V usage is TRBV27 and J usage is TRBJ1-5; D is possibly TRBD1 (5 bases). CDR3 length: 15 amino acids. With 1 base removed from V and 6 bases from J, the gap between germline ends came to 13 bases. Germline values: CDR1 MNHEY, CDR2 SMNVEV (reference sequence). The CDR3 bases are TGTGCCAGCAGTTTATTGGGCAGGGATGTTCAGCCCCAGCATTTT. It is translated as CASSLLGRDVQPQHF.

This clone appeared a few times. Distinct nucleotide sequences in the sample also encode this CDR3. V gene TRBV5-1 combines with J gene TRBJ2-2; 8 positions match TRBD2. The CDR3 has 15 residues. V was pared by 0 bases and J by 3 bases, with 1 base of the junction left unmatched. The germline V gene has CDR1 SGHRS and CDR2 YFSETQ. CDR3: CASSLGAGDTGELFF. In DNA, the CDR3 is TGCGCCAGCAGCTTGGGAGCGGGGGACACCGGGGAGCTGTTTTTT.

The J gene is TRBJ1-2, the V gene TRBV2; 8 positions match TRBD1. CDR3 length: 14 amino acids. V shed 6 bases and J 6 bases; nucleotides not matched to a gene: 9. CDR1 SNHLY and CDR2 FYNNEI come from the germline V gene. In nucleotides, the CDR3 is TGTGCCAGCAGGACCGGACAGGGACAAGATGGCTACACCTTC. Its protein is CASRTGQGQDGYTF.